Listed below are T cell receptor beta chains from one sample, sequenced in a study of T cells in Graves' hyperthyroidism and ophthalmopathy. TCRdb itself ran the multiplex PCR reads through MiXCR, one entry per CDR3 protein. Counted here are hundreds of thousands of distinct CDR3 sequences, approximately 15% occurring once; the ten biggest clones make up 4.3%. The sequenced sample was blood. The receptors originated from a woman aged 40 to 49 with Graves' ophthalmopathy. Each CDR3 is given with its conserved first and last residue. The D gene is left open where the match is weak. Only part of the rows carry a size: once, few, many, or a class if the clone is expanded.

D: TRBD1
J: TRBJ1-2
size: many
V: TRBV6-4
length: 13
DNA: TGTGCCAGCAGTGACAACAGGGGGCTTGGCTACACCTTC
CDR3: CASSDNRGLGYTF

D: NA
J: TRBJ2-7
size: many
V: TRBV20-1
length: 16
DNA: TGCAGTGCTAGAGATTTCCGAGCCCAACTCTCCTACGAGCAGTACTTC
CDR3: CSARDFRAQLSYEQYF

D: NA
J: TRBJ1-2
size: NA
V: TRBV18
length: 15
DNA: TGTGCCAGCTCACCACCGGGTGAGGGGGTCAGTGGCTACACCTTC
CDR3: CASSPPGEGVSGYTF

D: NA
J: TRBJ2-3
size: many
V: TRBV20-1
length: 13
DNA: TGCAGTGCTAGCGGTGGTTCGTACAATACGCAGTATTTT
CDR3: CSASGGSYNTQYF

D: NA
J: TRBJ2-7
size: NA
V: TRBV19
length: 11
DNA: TGTGCCAGTAGTGACAGTTTCGAGCAGTACTTC
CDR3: CASSDSFEQYF

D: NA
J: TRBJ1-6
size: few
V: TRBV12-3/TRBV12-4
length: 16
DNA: TGTGCCAGCAGTTTAACTACTACAGGGAAGAATTCACCCCTCCACTTT
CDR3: CASSLTTTGKNSPLHF

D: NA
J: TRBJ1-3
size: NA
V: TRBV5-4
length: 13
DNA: TGTGCCAGCAGCTTGCCGGGGGACTACACCATATATTTT
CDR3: CASSLPGDYTIYF

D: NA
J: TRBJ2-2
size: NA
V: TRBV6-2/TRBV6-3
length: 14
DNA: TGTGCCAGCATAGGGACCAAGAACACCGGGGAGCTGTTTTTT
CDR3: CASIGTKNTGELFF

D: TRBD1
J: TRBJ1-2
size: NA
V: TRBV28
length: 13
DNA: TGTGCCAGCAGTGCACAGGGGGTTTACGGCTACACCTTC
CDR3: CASSAQGVYGYTF

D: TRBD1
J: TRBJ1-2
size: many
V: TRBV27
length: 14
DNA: TGTGCCAGCAGACGGACAGGGTCGGGCTATGGCTACACCTTC
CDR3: CASRRTGSGYGYTF

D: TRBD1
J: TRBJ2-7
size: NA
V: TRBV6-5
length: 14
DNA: TGTGCCAGCAGTTACGACAGGGGTGACCACGAGCAGTACTTC
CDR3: CASSYDRGDHEQYF

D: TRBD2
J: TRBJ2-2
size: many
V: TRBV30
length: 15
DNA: TGTGCCTGGAGTGTACTAGCGGCGAACACCGGGGAGCTGTTTTTT
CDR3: CAWSVLAANTGELFF

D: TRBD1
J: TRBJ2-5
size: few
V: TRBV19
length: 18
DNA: TGTGCCAGTAGTATTCCCGAATTTGGGGCAGGGGGCAAGGAGACCCAGTACTTC
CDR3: CASSIPEFGAGGKETQYF

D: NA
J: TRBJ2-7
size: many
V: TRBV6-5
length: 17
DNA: TGTGCCAGCAGTTACTCGATTGGCTCAGCCACCTCCTACGAGCAGTACTTC
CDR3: CASSYSIGSATSYEQYF

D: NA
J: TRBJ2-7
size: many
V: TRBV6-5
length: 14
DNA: TGTGCCAGCAGTTACTCACGGGACCCCTACGAGCAGTACTTC
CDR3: CASSYSRDPYEQYF

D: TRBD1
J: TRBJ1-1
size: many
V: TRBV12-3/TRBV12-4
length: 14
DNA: TGTGCCAGCAGTTTGGTGACAGGGGACACTGAAGCTTTCTTT
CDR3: CASSLVTGDTEAFF

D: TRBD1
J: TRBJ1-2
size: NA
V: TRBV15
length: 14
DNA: TGTGCCACCAGCAGAGGACAGGGGGCTGGTGGCTACACCTTC
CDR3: CATSRGQGAGGYTF

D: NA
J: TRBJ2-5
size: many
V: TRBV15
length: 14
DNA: TGTGCCACCAGCAGAGATCGCCAAGTAAAGACCCAGTACTTC
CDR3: CATSRDRQVKTQYF

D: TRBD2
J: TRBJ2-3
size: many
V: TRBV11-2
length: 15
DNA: TGTGCCAGCAGCGTCCTAGCGGGAGGGGCAGATACGCAGTATTTT
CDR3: CASSVLAGGADTQYF

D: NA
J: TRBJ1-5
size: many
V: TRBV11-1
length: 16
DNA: TGTGCCAGCAGCGGGGGCAGGGGTGGTGGCAATCAGCCCCAGCATTTT
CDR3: CASSGGRGGGNQPQHF

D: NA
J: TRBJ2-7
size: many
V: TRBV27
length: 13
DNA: TGTGCCAGCAGTTTACAGGTCGATATGGAGCAGTACTTC
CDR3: CASSLQVDMEQYF

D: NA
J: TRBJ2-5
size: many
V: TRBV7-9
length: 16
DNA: TGTGCCAGCAGCTCTTCCTCTCTCGGCAGTCAAGAGACCCAGTACTTC
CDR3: CASSSSSLGSQETQYF

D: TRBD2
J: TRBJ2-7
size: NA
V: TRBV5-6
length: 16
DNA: TGTGCCAGCACCCACCAGGCGGGAGGGCCCTCCTACGAGCAGTACTTC
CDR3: CASTHQAGGPSYEQYF

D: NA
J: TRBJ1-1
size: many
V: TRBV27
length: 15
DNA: TGTGCCAGCAGTTTATCGATGGGGGGGAACACTGAAGCTTTCTTT
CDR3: CASSLSMGGNTEAFF

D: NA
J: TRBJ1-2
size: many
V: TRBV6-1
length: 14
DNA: TGTGCCAGCAGGGATCCTGGCGGGAACTATGGCTACACCTTC
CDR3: CASRDPGGNYGYTF

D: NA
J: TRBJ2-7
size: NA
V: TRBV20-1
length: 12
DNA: TGCAGTGCTAGAGTCACTAACTACGAGCAGTACTTC
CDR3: CSARVTNYEQYF